This TCR beta chain is from a study of PD-1 blockade in classical Hodgkin lymphoma. This clone was detected only once. V trimming: 3 bases; J trimming: 4 bases; junction bases outside the gene matches: 1. CDR1 and CDR2 from the germline V gene are SGDLS and YYNGEE. The CDR3 loop spans 13 amino acids. Exposure to brentuximab vedotin varied, and each patient had relapsed following autologous stem cell transplantation. Sequenced by immunoSEQ multiplex PCR; TCRdb stores in-frame clones only, minus some. Of fewer than 65,000 clones in the sample, around 91% were seen once. The sequences come from peripheral blood mononuclear cells (PBMCs), collected at baseline. This chain uses TRBV9 with TRBJ2-5; TRBD1 matches at 9 bases. This clonotype originated in a human donor with classical Hodgkin lymphoma. The CDR3 spells CASSGQGGETQYF. The DNA of the CDR3 is TGTGCCAGCAGCGGACAGGGGGGAGAGACCCAGTACTTC.